The clone carrying this TCR beta chain was seen more than once but under ten times. What it binds is not known. Enrollment shut out patients with autoimmune disease history or systemic immunosuppression. This specimen belongs to a study of OX40 agonist ivuxolimab in advanced cancers. For the study at large: Dose-escalation patients were diagnosed with hepatocellular carcinoma, melanoma, renal cell cancer or head and neck cancer.

The V end lost 0 bases, the J end lost 1 base, and 7 bases lay between the germline ends. Per germline, CDR1 SGDLS and CDR2 YYNGEE. The CDR3 is 14 amino acids. Measured with immunoSEQ multiplex PCR; TCRdb has only the in-frame clones, and not every one. Among about 6,500 clones listed, 75% to 85% were seen once. Findings and caveats of the study: Also showing low normalized T-cell clonal expansion were some of the nonresponders. Dose levels from 0.1 to 3.0 mg/kg saw CD4+ and CD8+ blood T cells expand clonally by week 6.

V is TRBV9 and J is TRBJ1-1; D gene ambiguous. This TCR derives from an adult with an advanced solid tumor such as melanoma, head and neck, liver or kidney cancer. The specimen was CD4+ or CD8+ T cells sorted from blood, collected in a trial of the OX40 agonist ivuxolimab. This chain's CDR3 is CASSVESGNTEAFF. CDR3 nucleotides: TGTGCCAGCAGCGTAGAATCAGGGAACACTGAAGCTTTCTTT.